This is a list of T cell receptor beta chains from one sample in a study of OX40 agonist ivuxolimab in advanced cancers. Some clones are missing from TCRdb's copy, which holds only in-frame ones; the method was immunoSEQ multiplex PCR. The table has about 60,000 clones, 65% to 90% seen once. Sequencing used CD4+ or CD8+ T cells sorted from blood, obtained in a trial of the OX40 agonist ivuxolimab. These receptors all stem from an adult with an advanced solid tumor such as melanoma, head and neck, liver or kidney cancer. Both conserved end residues are trimmed from each CDR3.

v_call	j_call	cdr3_aa
TRBV19	TRBJ2-6	ATTGQGIISGANVLT
TRBV15	TRBJ1-6	ATSRDYGGRTHSPLH
TRBV6-5	TRBJ1-4	ASRQPGQGREKLF
TRBV7-3	TRBJ2-7	ASSLSGGEQY
TRBV18	TRBJ2-5	ASSPPSGVRETQY
TRBV11-2	TRBJ2-1	ASSLLVNNEQF
TRBV2	TRBJ2-2	ASRPDRMNTGELF
TRBV9	TRBJ2-3	ASSVLAGGLSTDTQY
TRBV5-1	TRBJ2-7	ASSLQGVDEQY
TRBV27	TRBJ2-3	ASSLQDTDTQY
TRBV6-5	TRBJ1-2	ASSYSNWDRAT
TRBV15	TRBJ2-3	ATSRDWSTDTQY
TRBV10-1	TRBJ1-5	ASSEVGQWDQPQH
TRBV18	TRBJ1-1	ASSPIQGGNTEAF
TRBV5-1	TRBJ2-7	ASSKDRGGSEQY
TRBV27	TRBJ1-6	ASSLAAGVNSPLH
TRBV5-4	TRBJ2-5	ASSLGDRAKETQY
TRBV5-1	TRBJ1-2	ASSFRTGEDYGYT
TRBV5-4	TRBJ2-3	ASSLDSGRTDTQY
TRBV2	TRBJ2-7	ASTPGGFEQY
TRBV15	TRBJ1-1	ATSRVNTEAF
TRBV6-5	TRBJ1-5	ASSYSKSGPQH
TRBV14	TRBJ1-1	ASSQKDRMNTEAF
TRBV5-1	TRBJ2-1	ASSIPQGDNMGVGNEQF
TRBV30	TRBJ2-3	AWNSEGSTDTQY
TRBV18	TRBJ1-2	ASSPGTGGTHGYT
TRBV30	TRBJ1-1	AWRPGQGGLRDTEAF
TRBV6-1	TRBJ1-6	ASRDRADSPLH
TRBV4-2	TRBJ2-1	ASSHFSGSSYNEQF
TRBV19	TRBJ2-5	ASSIGGTSGETQY
TRBV13	TRBJ2-1	ASSLRLAGINEQF
TRBV25-1	TRBJ1-1	ASRCRRRFMNTEAF
TRBV6-5	TRBJ2-2	ASSYMDTGELF
TRBV20-1	TRBJ2-1	SAPRDEQF
TRBV7-2	TRBJ1-3	ASSNDGGPGNTIY
TRBV6-6	TRBJ1-2	ASRSDQTKGYT
TRBV29-1	TRBJ1-2	SVGEASQLGYT